This entry features one TCR beta chain sequence. Every immunoSEQ plate was one replicate of a subset's evenly spread DNA. The unsorted PBMC replicate PCRs were performed with roughly 300 ng DNA, roughly 30,000 T cell genomes. The authors sequenced unsorted PBMC DNA on ten immunoSEQ deep assay plates. Sequenced by immunoSEQ multiplex PCR; TCRdb stores in-frame clones only, minus some. The data hold about 480,000 clones, with approximately 79% observed a single time. Losses at the gene ends were 7 bases for V and 7 bases for J; bases not matched to a gene: 18. The germline V gene encodes CDR1 MDHEN and CDR2 SYDVKM. The CDR3 covers 17 residues. This entry comes from a study of shared clonotypes between healthy human individuals. Around 90 million PBMCs per unsorted sample were used for genomic DNA.

The sequence came from a woman in her 40s in good health. Some clones in this sample may be carry-over from other donors' samples. The chain is built from TRBV28 and TRBJ1-2, with 10 bases identical to TRBD1. The sequenced sample consisted of PBMCs. CDR3 in DNA: TGTGCCAGCATCCCCGCCGGGACAGGGGACACAGGGTCTGGCTACACCTTC. Its translation is CASIPAGTGDTGSGYTF.